This TCR beta chain was retrieved from a study of blood T cell repertoires in COVID-19 (TCRdb year 2020). Concerning the study at large: The collaborator samples originated in the United States, Italy and Spain and spanned the acute and convalescent phases of COVID-19. The material from the prospective study consisted of cDNA or gDNA derived from T cells, B-cell-depleted T cells, or PBMCs. Subjects who had been exposed to COVID-19, were actively infected with it, or had recovered from it provided the deeply sampled blood TCRbeta repertoires that made up the dataset. The repertoires were released in a freely available public database meant as a resource for research on the immune response to SARS-CoV-2. Samples were obtained from the ongoing ImmuneRACE study (first 160 participants) and from 1,000 to 1,500 subjects provided by 6 global collaborators. The sample metadata nearly always contained a de-identified subject ID, COVID-19 status, age in years and sex. Where available, HLA class I and class II types were obtained from metadata supplied by the sample provider rather than from assay-based typing. Study-wide conclusions, independent of this receptor: The amount of clinical and demographic metadata varied by source and participant and was provided uncurated.

The CDR1 and CDR2 encoded by the germline V gene are MGHDK and SYGVNS. At the junction V is shortened by 4 bases and J by 9 bases, with 16 bases in between. The CDR3 measures 14 amino acids from cysteine to phenylalanine. Solely the CDR3 DNA is kept, with 42 bases framed from the first base. The immunoSEQ Assay, a bias-controlled multiplex PCR, was used to amplify TCRbeta CDR3 regions from genomic DNA. As for the original processing: Within the assay, amplification of reference gene primers was used to estimate how many nucleated cells each sample contained. To quantify the absolute abundance of each unique TCRbeta CDR3 rearrangement, sequence reads were collapsed and filtered. Productive Simpson clonality was computed per sample as the square root of Simpson's diversity index over productive rearrangements. The source is immuneACCESS, and TCRdb retained only in-frame sequences with V and J called. Part of the clones is not carried over; for the studies checked, unresolved V genes explain less than half of this, and the remainder is unexplained. V, J and clone size are taken as reported in that table, and D and trimming were inferred from the DNA itself. The sample yields approximately 99,000 clones; roughly 84% were counted once. The ten top clones hold just under 2% of the sample.

In the case of this clone: Its antigen target is currently unknown. Base qualities are not at hand, and no much larger clone is one base apart.

Collaborating institutions collected whole blood in K2EDTA tubes following their own protocols. For TCRbeta analysis, collaborator samples were shipped as frozen whole blood, as isolated PBMCs, or as DNA extracted from either sample type. Recombination joined TRBV25-1 with TRBJ1-5, with no confidently assigned D gene. The receptor comes from a man in his sixties or seventies with active or convalescent COVID-19. Material: peripheral blood. This receptor carries the CDR3 CASSATVSPGPQHF. The nucleotides are TGTGCCAGCAGTGCGACGGTTTCCCCGGGGCCCCAGCATTTT.